What follows describes a single T cell receptor beta chain. Libraries were prepared by immunoSEQ multiplex PCR; TCRdb keeps only in-frame clonotypes and omits some of them. The sample lists 95,000 to 150,000 clones, about nine tenths occurring once. The sample originates from a study of OX40 agonist ivuxolimab in advanced cancers. CDR1 is SGHKS and CDR2 is YYEKEE in the germline V gene (reference sequence). The CDR3 sequence is 16 residues long. V lost 1 base and J 1 base, leaving 11 bases between the germline ends. The sequence came from an adult with an advanced solid tumor such as melanoma, head and neck, liver or kidney cancer. The rearrangement joins TRBV5-5 to TRBJ2-2; D may correspond to TRBD1 or TRBD2 (6 bases each). Specimen: CD4+ or CD8+ T cells sorted from blood, collected in a trial of the OX40 agonist ivuxolimab. In DNA form, the CDR3 reads TGTGCCAGCAGCTTGAGGGGGGACAAGAACACCGGGGAGCTGTTTTTT. Translated: CASSLRGDKNTGELFF.